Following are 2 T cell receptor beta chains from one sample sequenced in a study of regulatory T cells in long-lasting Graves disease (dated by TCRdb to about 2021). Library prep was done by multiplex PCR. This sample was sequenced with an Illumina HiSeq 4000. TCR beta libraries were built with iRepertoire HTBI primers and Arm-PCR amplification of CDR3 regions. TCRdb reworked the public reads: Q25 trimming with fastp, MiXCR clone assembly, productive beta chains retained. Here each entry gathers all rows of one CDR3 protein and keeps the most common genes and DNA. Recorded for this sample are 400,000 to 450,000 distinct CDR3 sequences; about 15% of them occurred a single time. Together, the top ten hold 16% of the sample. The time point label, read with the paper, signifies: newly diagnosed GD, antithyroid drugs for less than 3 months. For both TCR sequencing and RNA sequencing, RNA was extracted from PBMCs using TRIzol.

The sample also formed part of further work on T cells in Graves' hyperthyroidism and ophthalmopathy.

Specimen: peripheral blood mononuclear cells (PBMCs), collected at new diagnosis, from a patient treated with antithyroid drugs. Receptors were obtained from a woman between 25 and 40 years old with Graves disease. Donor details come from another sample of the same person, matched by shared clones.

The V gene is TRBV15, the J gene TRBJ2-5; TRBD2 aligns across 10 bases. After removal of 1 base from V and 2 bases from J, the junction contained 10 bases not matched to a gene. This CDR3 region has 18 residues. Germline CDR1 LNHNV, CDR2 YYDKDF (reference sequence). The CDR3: CATSRGSPGTSVQETQYF. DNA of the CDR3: TGTGCCACCAGCAGAGGTTCCCCCGGGACTAGCGTTCAAGAGACCCAGTACTTC.

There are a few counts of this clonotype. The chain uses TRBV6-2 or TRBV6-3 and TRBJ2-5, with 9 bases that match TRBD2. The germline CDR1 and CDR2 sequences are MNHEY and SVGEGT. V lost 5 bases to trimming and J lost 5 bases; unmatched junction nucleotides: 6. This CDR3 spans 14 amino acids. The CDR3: CASSGRTSDETQYF. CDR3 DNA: TGTGCCAGCAGTGGGAGGACTAGCGATGAGACCCAGTACTTC.